This TCR beta chain is drawn from a study of identical twins. Study observations and caveats: Beta out-of-frame sequences showed weaker excess twin sharing. Carriage of fewer insertions was seen in abundant cord blood beta clonotypes, whereas memory repertoires showed none.

TCRdb ran MiXCR on the 5' RACE reads and lists one entry per CDR3 protein. In the table there are under 1 million distinct CDR3 sequences, 10% to 15% of which are singletons. The sample holds a few counts of this clonotype. Its target is unknown. The germline V gene encodes CDR1 DFQATT and CDR2 SNEGSKA (reference sequence). This CDR3 has 18 amino acids. V lost 1 base and J 0 bases, leaving 21 bases between the germline ends. Separately, the same data were catalogued under a study of yellow fever vaccine responses in identical twins. Turning to that study: Reportedly, twins showed a vaccine T cell response that looked partly convergent and partly personalized.

The TCR sequence derives from a woman younger than 35 in good health. The V gene is TRBV20-1, the J gene TRBJ1-1; D perhaps matches TRBD1 (5 bases). Sequenced input: PBMCs. The CDR3 nucleotides are TGCAGTGCTAGAGCCTACGGGGCTAGAGAAACGATGAACACTGAAGCTTTCTTT. Its protein product is CSARAYGARETMNTEAFF.